Presented here are 5 T cell receptor beta chains from one specimen sequenced in a study of cytomegalovirus exposure and HLA in healthy donors. Primers for the PCR totalled 60 Vbeta and 13 Jbeta. Profiled with immunoSEQ multiplex PCR; TCRdb holds only in-frame clones, not every one. In the table there are more than 95,000 clones, more than 60% of which are singletons. The sample comprised PBMCs. Every receptor here comes from a woman in her forties or fifties in good health and CMV-seropositive.

The rearrangement uses TRBV9 and TRBJ2-7, with TRBD2 matching 9 bases. The junction had 10 bases not matched to a gene; V was cut back by 2 bases and J by 1 base. The CDR3 length is 17 residues. Germline V gives CDR1 SGDLS, CDR2 YYNGEE. This CDR3 reads CASSVGAGTSRSYEQYF. The CDR3, as DNA: TGTGCCAGCAGCGTCGGAGCCGGGACTAGCAGATCCTACGAGCAGTACTTC.

The V call is TRBV5-6, the J call TRBJ2-1, with D possibly TRBD2 on 5 matching bases. The CDR3 contains 11 residues. The V gene lost 1 base and the J gene lost 15 bases, with 11 bases spanning the gap. Germline values: CDR1 SGHDT, CDR2 YYEEEE. The DNA of the CDR3 is TGTGCCAGCAGCTTGTTGAGGGAGTTGTTCTTC. Amino acids: CASSLLRELFF.

This chain links TRBV7-2 with TRBJ2-5, with 10 bases that match TRBD2. With V trimmed by 5 bases and J by 5 bases, 8 bases remained unmatched. The length of the CDR3 is 15 residues. Germline V gene sequence: CDR1 SGHTA, CDR2 FQGNSA. The CDR3 nucleotides read TGTGCCAGCAGCCCTTCTAGCGGGAGTTTCGAGACCCAGTACTTC. Its protein product is CASSPSSGSFETQYF. Complete variable domain (other parts from reference TRBV7-2 and TRBJ2-5): GAGVSQSPSNKVTEKGKDVELRCDPISGHTALYWYRQSLGQGLEFLIYFQGNSAPDKSGLPSDRFSAERTGGSVSTLTIQRTQQEDSAVYLCASSPSSGSFETQYFGPGTRLLVL.

The chain couples TRBV7-2 to TRBJ2-5; tentative D call: TRBD2 (6 bases). Germline V gene data show CDR1 as SGHTA and CDR2 as FQGNSA. The CDR3 is 15 amino acids. Trimming took 2 bases from V and 7 from J, leaving 17 bases between them. CDR3 loop: CASSLLDGSGMTQYF. DNA for the CDR3: TGTGCCAGCAGCTTACTAGACGGGAGCGGAATGACCCAGTACTTC.

The V gene is TRBV7-2, the J gene TRBJ2-7; unclear D gene. The CDR3 sequence is 15 residues long. Germline V CDR1 and CDR2: SGHTA, FQGNSA. V gave up 5 bases and J gave up 0 bases, with 14 bases separating them. The CDR3 sequence is CASSGSMVASYEQYF. CDR3 DNA sequence: TGTGCCAGCAGCGGATCGATGGTAGCCTCCTACGAGCAGTACTTC.